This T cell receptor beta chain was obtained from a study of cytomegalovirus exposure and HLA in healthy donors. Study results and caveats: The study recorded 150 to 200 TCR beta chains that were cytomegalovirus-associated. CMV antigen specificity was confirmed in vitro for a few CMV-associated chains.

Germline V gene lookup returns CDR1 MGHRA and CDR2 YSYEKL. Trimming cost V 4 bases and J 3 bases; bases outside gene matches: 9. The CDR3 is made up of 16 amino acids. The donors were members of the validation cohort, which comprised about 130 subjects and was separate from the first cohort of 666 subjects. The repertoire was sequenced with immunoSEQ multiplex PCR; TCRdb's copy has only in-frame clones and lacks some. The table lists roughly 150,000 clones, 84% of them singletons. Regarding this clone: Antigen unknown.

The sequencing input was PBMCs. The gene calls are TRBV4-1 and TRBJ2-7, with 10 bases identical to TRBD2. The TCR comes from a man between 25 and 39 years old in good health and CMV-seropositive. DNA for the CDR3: TGCGCCAGCAGCCCATTCCCGGGACTAGCGTTCTACGAGCAGTACTTC. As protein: CASSPFPGLAFYEQYF.